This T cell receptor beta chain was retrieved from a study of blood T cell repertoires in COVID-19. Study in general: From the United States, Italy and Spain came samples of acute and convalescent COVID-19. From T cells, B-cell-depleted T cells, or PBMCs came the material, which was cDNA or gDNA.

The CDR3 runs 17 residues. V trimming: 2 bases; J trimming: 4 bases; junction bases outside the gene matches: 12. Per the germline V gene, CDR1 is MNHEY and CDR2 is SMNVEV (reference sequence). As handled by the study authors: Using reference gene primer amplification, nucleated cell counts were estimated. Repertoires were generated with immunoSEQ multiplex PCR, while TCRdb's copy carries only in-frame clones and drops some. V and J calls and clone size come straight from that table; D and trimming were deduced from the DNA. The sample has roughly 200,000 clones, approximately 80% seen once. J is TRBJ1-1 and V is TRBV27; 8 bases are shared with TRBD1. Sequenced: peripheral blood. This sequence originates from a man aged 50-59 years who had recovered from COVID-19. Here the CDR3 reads CASSLGPQGAGITEAFF. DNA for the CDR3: TGTGCCAGCAGTTTAGGTCCCCAGGGGGCAGGGATCACTGAAGCTTTCTTT.